This T cell receptor (beta chain) comes out of a study of blood T cell repertoires in COVID-19. Produced via immunoSEQ multiplex PCR; TCRdb's table is partial and in-frame only. This sample has approximately 83,000 clones, with 85% found just once. About this clone itself: Within the sample, other DNA sequences also encode this same CDR3.

V was clipped by 6 bases and J by 2 bases, with 11 bases between them. The CDR3 covers 14 residues. CDR1 is SNHLY and CDR2 is FYNNEI in the germline V gene. The source material was peripheral blood. The chain couples TRBV2 to TRBJ1-5, with D tentatively TRBD1 (5 bases). The clonotype comes from a man aged 50 or older with acute or convalescent COVID-19. The CDR3 coding sequence is TGTGCCAGCAGCGGGACGGGAGGCAATCAGCCCCAGCATTTT. This sequence encodes CASSGTGGNQPQHF. Looking up the rest from reference TRBV2 and TRBJ1-5 gives the full variable domain: EPEVTQTPSHQVTQMGQEVILRCVPISNHLYFYWYRQILGQKVEFLVSFYNNEISEKSEIFDDQFSVERPDGSNFTLKIRSTKLEDSAMYFCASSGTGGNQPQHFGDGTRLSIL.